This T cell receptor beta chain is from a study of T cells in Graves' hyperthyroidism and ophthalmopathy. As for the study in general: The initial diagnosis was the point when peripheral blood was collected, ahead of any treatment. Findings and caveats of the study: Also found in blood were most expanded thyroid clonotypes above 0.001.

Concerning this clonotype: Its cognate antigen is unknown.

Amplification of TCR beta CDR3 regions was performed using RNA transcripts as template. HTBI primers were employed in a first-round RT-PCR of the TCR CDR3. TCRdb reanalysed the multiplex PCR reads using MiXCR and keeps one entry per CDR3 protein. The sample holds 550,000 to 650,000 distinct CDR3 sequences, less than 15% seen once. Orbital computed tomography and thyroid ultrasound, together with serum TRAb and thyroxine and clinical symptoms, were used for diagnoses. Trimming removed 8 bases at V and 3 bases at J, with 16 bases between. The CDR3 totals 14 residues. In germline, CDR1 is MNHEY, CDR2 SVGEGT.

The specimen was blood. The receptor comes from a woman in her thirties or forties with Graves' hyperthyroidism. The rearrangement joins TRBV6-2 or TRBV6-3 to TRBJ1-1; tentative D call: TRBD1 (5 bases). CDR3 sequence reads: CASDDRGPYTEAFF. The CDR3 DNA is TGTGCCAGCGACGACAGAGGTCCCTACACTGAAGCTTTCTTT.